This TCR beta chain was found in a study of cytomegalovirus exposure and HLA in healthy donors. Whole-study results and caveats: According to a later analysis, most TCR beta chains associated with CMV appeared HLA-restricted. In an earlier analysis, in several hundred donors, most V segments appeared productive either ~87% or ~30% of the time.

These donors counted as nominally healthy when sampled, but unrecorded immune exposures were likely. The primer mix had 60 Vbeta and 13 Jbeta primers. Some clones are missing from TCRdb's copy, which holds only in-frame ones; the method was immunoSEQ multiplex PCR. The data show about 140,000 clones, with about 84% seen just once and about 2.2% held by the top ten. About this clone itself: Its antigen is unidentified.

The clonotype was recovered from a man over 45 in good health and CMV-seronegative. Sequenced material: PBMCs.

CDR3 nucleotide sequence: TGTGCCAGCAGTAACAATTACTATGGCTACACCTTC. Translated, it gives CASSNNYYGYTF. V is TRBV6-1 and J is TRBJ1-2; D gene ambiguous. Trimming left V 5 bases short and J 3 bases short, with 7 bases between. The V gene's germline CDR1 is MNHNS and CDR2 SASEGT. CDR3 length equals 12 residues.